One sample yielded the 20 T cell receptor beta chains listed below, sequenced in a study of T-cell reconstitution after alpha-beta-depleted transplantation in children (dated by TCRdb to 2016 to 2017). The library was generated by PCR. For sequencing, an Illumina HiSeq 2500 was employed. TCR library preparation used molecular barcoding, with unique molecular identifiers applied to normalize quantification of the TCRbeta repertoire. TCRdb cleaned the public reads at Q25 with fastp, built clones with MiXCR and kept in-frame beta chains. Every entry covers one CDR3 protein and lists the most common genes and DNA from its rows. Within this sample are over 150,000 distinct CDR3 sequences, with over 8.5% of them counted one time only. In total, the top ten clones hold over 10% of the sample. The sample's treatment or condition label is to be understood as: allogeneic hematopoietic cell transplantation with graft depleted of TCRalphabeta T cells and CD19 B cells.

Here the sequenced sample was PBMCs, taken before TCRalphabeta/CD19-depleted stem cell transplant. These receptors came from a boy between 2 and 10 years old with acute myeloid leukemia, due to receive a stem cell transplant.

This clonotype was observed at least ten times. J is TRBJ1-1 and V is TRBV9, with 9 bases lining up with TRBD1. The CDR3 sequence is 15 residues long. After removal of 3 bases from V and 5 bases from J, the junction contained 8 bases not matched to a gene. Germline loops: CDR1 SGDLS, CDR2 YYNGEE. CDR3 loop: CASSARDRVGTEAFF. The DNA of the CDR3 is TGTGCCAGCAGCGCCCGGGACAGGGTCGGAACTGAAGCTTTCTTT.

Many counts were recorded for this clonotype. CDR3 region: CASSHRVRTTDTQYF. The CDR3 DNA sequence: TGTGCCAGCAGCCACAGGGTGCGGACCACAGATACGCAGTATTTT. This rearrangement joins TRBV6-5 to TRBJ2-3, with a possible D match to TRBD1 (6 bases). There are 15 residues in the CDR3. CDR1 is MNHEY and CDR2 is SVGAGI in the germline V gene. Trimming cost V 6 bases and J 2 bases, with 15 bases left between them.

This clonotype was seen many times. The chain links TRBV28 to TRBJ2-7; D assignment may be TRBD1 or TRBD2 (5 bases each). The CDR3 is made up of 13 amino acids. The V gene lost 8 bases and the J gene lost 2 bases, with 13 bases spanning the gap. Germline CDR1 MDHEN, CDR2 SYDVKM. The CDR3 coding sequence is TGTGCCAGCTTCAAGGGGACGACCTACGAGCAGTACTTC. Protein: CASFKGTTYEQYF.

The CDR3 loop is CASSLPPGLAGIGDTQYF. The CDR3 region has the DNA TGTGCCAGCAGCTTACCCCCCGGACTAGCGGGAATCGGAGATACGCAGTATTTT. This sequence joins TRBV11-2 and TRBJ2-3, with 12 bases identical to TRBD2. The CDR3 runs to 18 residues. Germline-derived CDR1 and CDR2 are SGHAT and FQNNGV. The junction had 11 bases not matched to a gene; V was cut back by 2 bases and J by 5 bases.

Many counts were recorded for this clonotype. The chain is built from TRBV15 and TRBJ1-5; TRBD1 might be the D (5 bases). The V gene lost 0 bases and the J gene lost 4 bases, with 7 bases spanning the gap. The germline CDR1 and CDR2 sequences are LNHNV and YYDKDF (reference sequence). The CDR3 is 14 residues long. CDR3: CATSRDRGNQPQHF. The CDR3 nucleotides read TGTGCCACCAGCAGAGATCGGGGGAATCAGCCCCAGCATTTT.

This clonotype showed up many times. The J gene is TRBJ2-1, the V gene TRBV6-5, with D hard to call. With 2 bases removed from V and 1 base from J, the gap between germline ends came to 9 bases. Germline CDR1 MNHEY, CDR2 SVGAGI. This CDR3 comprises 15 residues. Here the CDR3 reads CASSYRLGSYNEQFF. The DNA for the CDR3 is TGTGCCAGCAGTTACCGTCTCGGTTCCTACAATGAGCAGTTCTTC.

The V and J genes are TRBV19 and TRBJ2-1; the match to TRBD1 covers 7 bases. CDR1 is LNHDA, CDR2 SQIVND, per germline (reference sequence). The CDR3 is 14 amino acids. V was pared by 1 base and J by 4 bases, with 1 base of the junction left unmatched. CDR3 in amino acids: CASSIGTGYNEQFF. DNA of the CDR3: TGTGCCAGTAGTATAGGGACAGGATACAATGAGCAGTTCTTC.

This clonotype was detected ten times or more. The CDR3 loop is CASTLDRSQETQYF. CDR3 nucleotide sequence: TGTGCCAGCACCCTTGACAGGTCTCAAGAGACCCAGTACTTC. The chain is built from TRBV12-3 or TRBV12-4 and TRBJ2-5; possibly TRBD1 for D (6 bases). This CDR3 has 14 amino acids. The germline V and J ends were trimmed by 7 bases and 2 bases, with 14 bases remaining between them.

This clonotype has ten or more counts. This chain uses TRBV5-1 with TRBJ1-2; 10 positions match TRBD1. This CDR3 region has 19 residues. Germline V gene data show CDR1 as SGHRS and CDR2 as YFSETQ. V was pared by 4 bases and J by 0 bases, with 15 bases of the junction left unmatched. CDR3 coding DNA: TGCGCCAGCAGCGTATTTTCCGGGACAGGGGTACCGACTAACTATGGCTACACCTTC. It encodes CASSVFSGTGVPTNYGYTF.

This clonotype was seen many times. V usage is TRBV6-5 and J usage is TRBJ1-2; D remains ambiguous. V gave up 6 bases and J gave up 8 bases, with 22 bases separating them. Germline-derived CDR1 and CDR2 are MNHEY and SVGAGI. The CDR3 consists of 15 residues. In DNA, the CDR3 is TGTGCCAGCAGCCCCTGGGAGGGCTCCTTCAACGGCTACACCTTC. This sequence encodes CASSPWEGSFNGYTF.

This clonotype is categorized as medium-sized. This sequence joins TRBV20-1 and TRBJ2-7, with D perhaps matching TRBD2 (5 bases). The CDR3 sequence is 14 residues long. The ends were cut back, 0 bases at V and 1 base at J, with 10 bases in the middle. Germline V CDR1 and CDR2: DFQATT, SNEGSKA (reference sequence). The CDR3 loop reads CSARDWRASYEQYF. The CDR3 bases are TGCAGTGCTAGAGATTGGCGGGCTTCCTACGAGCAGTACTTC.

This clonotype was observed many times. The V gene is TRBV29-1, the J gene TRBJ2-1; a possible D gene is TRBD2 (6 bases). V shed 7 bases and J shed 7 bases, with 14 bases lying between them. CDR3 length equals 12 residues. The germline V gene has CDR1 SQVTM and CDR2 ANQGSEA. The chain's CDR3 is CSAGGFSNEQFF. The CDR3 DNA sequence: TGCAGCGCCGGAGGGTTCTCTAATGAGCAGTTCTTC.

This clonotype was detected ten times or more. The CDR3 protein is CASSLSGNSPLHF. The CDR3 region has the DNA TGTGCCAGCAGCCTATCGGGGAATTCACCCCTCCACTTT. This chain connects TRBV3-1 to TRBJ1-6; D unresolved. The CDR3 length is 13 residues. V lost 4 bases to trimming and J lost 7 bases, with 8 bases between them. CDR1 and CDR2 from the germline V gene are LGHDT and YNNKEL (reference sequence).

In this sample, this clonotype turned up many times. This sequence joins TRBV20-1 and TRBJ2-1; D unresolved. The CDR3 covers 14 residues. Germline V CDR1 and CDR2: DFQATT, SNEGSKA (reference sequence). Between the trimmed V and J ends, which lost 4 bases and 0 bases, there was a span of 10 bases. CDR3 sequence: CSANRGPSYNEQFF. The CDR3, as DNA: TGCAGTGCTAATAGAGGACCCTCCTACAATGAGCAGTTCTTC.

This clonotype was recorded at least ten times. The chain recombines TRBV20-1 with TRBJ2-7; D remains unclear. Germline CDR1 reads DFQATT; CDR2 reads SNEGSKA (reference sequence). Trimming took 5 bases from V and 0 from J, leaving 11 bases between them. CDR3 length: 13 amino acids. The CDR3: CSAWDRSSYEQYF. CDR3 DNA: TGCAGTGCTTGGGATCGGAGCTCCTACGAGCAGTACTTC.

This clonotype was recorded at least ten times. The rearrangement uses TRBV12-3 or TRBV12-4 and TRBJ2-2; D might be TRBD2 (6 bases). The CDR3 is 14 residues long. V was clipped by 10 bases and J by 1 base, with 13 bases between them. The CDR3 DNA sequence: TGTGCCAACGGGGGACTCCGGAACACCGGGGAGCTGTTTTTT. As protein: CANGGLRNTGELFF.

The rearrangement uses TRBV3-1 and TRBJ2-1; 16 bases are shared with TRBD2. This CDR3 region has 19 residues. V shed 4 bases and J 1 base; nucleotides not matched to a gene: 7. Germline V lookup: CDR1 LGHDT, CDR2 YNNKEL (reference sequence). CDR3 in DNA: TGTGCCAGCAGCCCCGGGACTAGCGGGAGGGCGGGGTCCTACAATGAGCAGTTCTTC. Translation: CASSPGTSGRAGSYNEQFF.

This clonotype appeared many times. The chain joins TRBV28 to TRBJ2-1, with a possible D match to TRBD1 (5 bases). This CDR3 has 15 amino acids. CDR1 and CDR2 (germline): MDHEN, SYDVKM. V gave up 6 bases and J gave up 0 bases, with 12 bases separating them. The CDR3 DNA is TGTGCCAGCAGGTCCCAGGGAAGCTCCTACAATGAGCAGTTCTTC. Protein: CASRSQGSSYNEQFF.

This clonotype was counted between two and nine times. This chain connects TRBV7-6 to TRBJ2-7; 8 nucleotides align to TRBD2. Germline CDR1 SGHVS, CDR2 FNYEAQ. Germline trimming cut 0 bases from V and 7 bases from J; bases unmatched to any gene: 2. The CDR3 is 13 amino acids. This CDR3 is CASSLAPGGEQYF. The CDR3 DNA reads TGTGCCAGCAGCTTAGCCCCGGGGGGGGAGCAGTACTTC.

This clonotype was seen ten or more times. The CDR3 DNA follows: TGCAGTGCTAGACCGGGGTACAATCAGCCCCAGCATTTT. Its protein product is CSARPGYNQPQHF. This rearrangement joins TRBV20-1 to TRBJ1-5; no reliable D call. From germline, CDR1 is DFQATT and CDR2 SNEGSKA (reference sequence). V was cut by 2 bases and J by 3 bases, with 8 bases left in between. This CDR3 comprises 13 residues.